Listed here is a single T cell receptor beta chain. Its antigen has not been determined. The record has no base qualities; no much larger clone is one base away. The meaning of the sample's time point label: around 4 weeks on oral tofacitinib. The intended sense of this specimen's treatment or condition label: oral pan-JAK inhibitor, 5-10 mg twice daily. Lesional scalp punch biopsies and peripheral blood were obtained from alopecia areata patients. After PBMCs were isolated by density centrifugation and stained for CD3, CD4 and CD8, a FACSAria was used to sort CD4+ and CD8+ T cells. This entry comes from a study of CD8+ T cells in alopecia areata (dated by TCRdb to between 2017 and 2018). Study-wide context: Treated patients were enrolled in an open-label pilot trial of oral tofacitinib at 5 to 10 mg twice daily for moderate-to-severe alopecia areata. TCRbeta CDR3 regions were amplified by immunoSEQ multiplex PCR using 35 Vbeta forward and 13 Jbeta reverse primers. The RNA source kit depended on sample type: the PAXgene miRNA kit for fixed scalp, the miRNeasy kit for PBMCs, and the RNeasy kit for mouse skin. High-throughput TCRbeta sequencing was used to examine T cell clonal expansion in alopecia areata in both the C3H/HeJ mouse model and human patients. Scalp clonality was compared across normal scalp (n=4), patchy alopecia areata scalp (n=8), and alopecia totalis/universalis scalp (n=8). The SALT score, which quantifies the percentage of affected scalp surface area, was used to measure disease severity in treated patients. On the human side, TCRbeta sequencing was run on scalp tissue and on sorted CD4+ and CD8+ peripheral blood T cells from healthy controls and from alopecia areata patients with either patchy or totalis/universalis disease. Biopsies were taken from tofacitinib-treated patients at baseline and at 4 and 24 weeks of treatment, and a later scalp biopsy was taken in several of the tofacitinib-treated patients. Patients stayed on tofacitinib for 6 to 18 months and then had 6 months of follow-up off drug so that delayed response and recurrence could be assessed. Study-level results and caveats: Lesional scalp, especially in alopecia totalis/universalis, showed higher clonality and more expanded CD8+ clones than normal scalp, suggesting antigenic drive. The treated cohort was small, with a single nonresponder, so links between baseline CD8+ expansion and response need larger studies. During tofacitinib treatment, many expanded lesional clones stuck around in both scalp and blood, and this persistence may partly explain why relapse happens after treatment is stopped. Shared TCR sequences between patients were less evident than in mice, which may be partly attributable to HLA diversity in the patient population. Scalp TCR repertoire analysis is complicated because resident alphabeta T cells in normal human skin are also sequenced, whereas mouse skin is dominated by gammadelta T cells. Tofacitinib significantly lowered scalp clonality and the number of expanded CD8+ clones among the top 100 scalp clones.

Libraries were made using the immunoSEQ multiplex PCR assay. RNA was extracted from all samples and reverse transcribed into cDNA, which served as template for TCR sequencing. SuperScript III was used to make first-strand cDNA, primed with a 2:1 mix of oligo-dT and random hexamers. Amplification bias was assessed with a synthetic immune receptor repertoire, and residual bias was removed computationally. In the authors' own workflow: Raw reads were preprocessed for error removal, and CDR3 was defined according to IMGT conventions as running from the conserved cysteine to phenylalanine. Clonality was computed by normalizing Shannon entropy by log2 of the number of productive unique TCRs and subtracting the result from 1. CD4 or CD8 identity of scalp clones was inferred by cross-referencing scalp TCRbeta sequences with sorted blood CD4 and CD8 repertoires. The source is immuneACCESS, and TCRdb retained only in-frame sequences with V and J called. Part of the clones is not carried over; for the studies checked, unresolved V genes explain less than half of this, and the remainder is unexplained. That table supplies the V and J calls and clone size; D and trimming were determined from the DNA. The sample contains 150,000 or so clones, roughly two thirds of them found a single time. Of the sample, more than 0.7% falls within the top ten clones.

This clonotype was sampled from a human donor with alopecia areata. The sample in question was CD4+ T cells sorted from blood, obtained at week 4, from a patient treated with tofacitinib.

The base sequence is TGCGCCAGCAGCCACGGACAGCCCAACTACGAGCAGTACTTC. Its coded protein is CASSHGQPNYEQYF. The chain links TRBV5-1 with TRBJ2-7; tentative D gene TRBD1, with 6 bases matching. CDR1 and CDR2 were assigned from the germline V gene as SGHRS and YFSETQ. The junction shows trimming of 4 bases on V and 3 bases on J, plus 14 bases between the germline ends. The CDR3 numbers 14 residues from cysteine through phenylalanine. CDR3 DNA is the only sequence kept; it has 42 bases, read in frame from the first base.